Listed below are T cell receptor beta chains from one sample, sequenced in a study of cytomegalovirus exposure and HLA in healthy donors. Assay used: immunoSEQ multiplex PCR; TCRdb lists only in-frame clones, some missing. The sample consists of approximately 160,000 clones, 60% to 85% of them appearing once. The source material was PBMCs. Every receptor here comes from a male donor in good health and CMV-seropositive. Each CDR3 is given with its conserved first and last residue. D genes are given only for firm matches. Expanded clones get a size class; other rows say once, few or many, or leave the size out.

- TRBJ1-2 TRBV9 - TGTGCCAGCAGCGTATTAGGAGGCCCCAGCGGCTACACCTTC CASSVLGGPSGYTF
TRBD1 TRBJ2-4 TRBV30 - TGTGCCTGGGCGGCGGGACAGGGGGCTTCGGGACCGTACTTC CAWAAGQGASGPYF
- TRBJ1-6 TRBV6-4 - TGTGCCAGCAGTAACTCGTCAGATAGCAATTCACCCCTCCACTTT CASSNSSDSNSPLHF
TRBD2 TRBJ2-5 TRBV7-8 once TGTGCCAGCAGCACGGGACTAGCGGGGGGGGAGACCCAGTACTTC CASSTGLAGGETQYF
TRBD1 TRBJ1-1 TRBV11-2 - TGTGCCAGCAGCCAGACGGGACAGCCGAACACTGAAGCTTTCTTT CASSQTGQPNTEAFF
TRBD2 TRBJ2-5 TRBV19 - TGTGCCAGTAAACAGCGGGGGGGGTACCAAGAGACCCAGTACTTC CASKQRGGYQETQYF
TRBD1 TRBJ2-7 TRBV7-9 - TGTGCCAGCAGCGGACGACCTTTGGACAGGACCTACGAGCAGTACTTC CASSGRPLDRTYEQYF
TRBD2 TRBJ2-5 TRBV9 - TGTGCCAGCAGCGTAGACGGGGGCGGGAGGGAGGCCCAGTACTTC CASSVDGGGREAQYF
- TRBJ2-1 TRBV10-3 few TGTGCCATCAGTGAGTCGGGGGGTGACAATGAGCAGTTCTTC CAISESGGDNEQFF
- TRBJ2-2 TRBV5-1 - TGCGCCAGCAGCTTGGAGCCGAACACCGGGGAGCTGTTTTTT CASSLEPNTGELFF
TRBD2 TRBJ2-1 TRBV5-1 - TGCGCCAGCAGCCGGGGACTAGCGGGGGGGGCTGAGCAGTTCTTC CASSRGLAGGAEQFF
TRBD2 TRBJ2-3 TRBV5-6 - TGTGCCAGCAGCTTGGGACTAGCGAGAAATACGCAGTATTTT CASSLGLARNTQYF